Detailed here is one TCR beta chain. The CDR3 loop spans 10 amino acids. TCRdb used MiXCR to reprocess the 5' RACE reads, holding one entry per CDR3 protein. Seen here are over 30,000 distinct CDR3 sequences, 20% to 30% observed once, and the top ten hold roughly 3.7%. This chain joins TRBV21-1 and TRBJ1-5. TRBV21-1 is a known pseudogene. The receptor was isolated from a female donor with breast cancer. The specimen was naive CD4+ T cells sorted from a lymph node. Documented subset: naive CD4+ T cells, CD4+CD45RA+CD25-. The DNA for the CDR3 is TGTGCCAGCAAAGATCAGCCCCAGCATTTT. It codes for CASKDQPQHF.